This note documents a single T cell receptor (beta chain) sequence. The antigen is undetermined. The data stem from a study of T cell responses to AZD1222 COVID-19 vaccine. Study-wide findings and caveats: Compared with day 0, the breadth and depth of the Spike-specific TCR repertoire rose significantly after two doses of AZD1222.

Measured with immunoSEQ multiplex PCR; TCRdb has only the in-frame clones, and not every one. The repertoire holds approximately 150,000 clones, with 88% as singletons. Source: peripheral blood, taken 28 days after the second dose of the MenACWY control vaccine. This TCR was sampled from an adult who received the MenACWY meningococcal vaccine as a control.

The CDR3 DNA reads as TGTGCCAGCAGCTCAGGGACAGAAGGTGGCTACACCTTC. Its translation is CASSSGTEGGYTF. The chain uses TRBV7-8 and TRBJ1-2, with 7 bases lining up with TRBD1. The trim removed 4 bases at V and 7 bases at J, leaving 6 bases unmatched. Germline V lookup: CDR1 SGHVS, CDR2 FQNEAQ. The CDR3 contains 13 residues.